This T cell receptor beta chain was documented in a study of T-cell reconstitution after alpha-beta-depleted transplantation in children listed by TCRdb under 2016. With regard to the full study: T-cell immune reconstitution after TCRalphabeta/CD19-depleted allogeneic hematopoietic cell transplantation in children was quantitatively tracked in the study by means of TCR repertoire profiling.

This clonotype came up a few times. Its antigen is unknown. No per-base quality is available; no much larger clone lies one base away. Points the paper makes about the study in general: In some patients, high TCRbeta diversity at day 60 was attributed to recipient T cells and intrathymic progenitors that had survived conditioning. Apparently early alphabetaT-cell count recovery about two months after transplant reportedly relied on only several hundred rapidly expanded clones derived from non-depleted graft cells. The frequencies of hyperexpanded clones fell over the following months, and after one year, T-cell counts and TCRbeta diversity were mostly attributed to newly produced T cells.

The sample's treatment or condition label, decoded: allogeneic hematopoietic cell transplantation with graft depleted of TCRalphabeta T cells and CD19 B cells. Transplant recipients were children who received TCRalphabeta/CD19-depleted allogeneic hematopoietic cell grafts. Receptor libraries were prepared by PCR. Data came from an Illumina HiSeq 2500. TCR libraries were prepared with molecular barcoding, using unique molecular identifiers to normalize TCRbeta repertoire quantification. TCRdb reworked the public reads: Q25 trimming with fastp, MiXCR clone assembly, productive beta chains retained. Every entry covers one CDR3 protein and lists the most common genes and DNA from its rows. This sample is represented by about 980,000 distinct CDR3 sequences; roughly 31% of them were singletons. The ten most abundant clones make up under 30% of the sample. CDR1 and CDR2 were assigned from the germline V gene (reference sequence) as MNHEY and SMNVEV. V has 6 bases trimmed and J has 3 bases trimmed; junction bases matching no gene number 11. The CDR3, from cysteine to phenylalanine, totals 15 residues. Solely the CDR3 DNA is kept, with 45 bases framed from the first base.

The chain couples TRBV27 to TRBJ2-7; TRBD1 matches 7 bases in the middle. The source was PBMCs, mostly from graft donor cells, collected 360 days after TCRalphabeta/CD19-depleted stem cell transplant. The receptor was isolated from a boy in the first two years of life who had a stem cell transplant for SCID, so the T cells may come from the graft donor. The CDR3 protein: CASSQRQGWDYEQYF. Here is the DNA: TGTGCCAGCAGCCAAAGACAGGGTTGGGACTACGAGCAGTACTTC.